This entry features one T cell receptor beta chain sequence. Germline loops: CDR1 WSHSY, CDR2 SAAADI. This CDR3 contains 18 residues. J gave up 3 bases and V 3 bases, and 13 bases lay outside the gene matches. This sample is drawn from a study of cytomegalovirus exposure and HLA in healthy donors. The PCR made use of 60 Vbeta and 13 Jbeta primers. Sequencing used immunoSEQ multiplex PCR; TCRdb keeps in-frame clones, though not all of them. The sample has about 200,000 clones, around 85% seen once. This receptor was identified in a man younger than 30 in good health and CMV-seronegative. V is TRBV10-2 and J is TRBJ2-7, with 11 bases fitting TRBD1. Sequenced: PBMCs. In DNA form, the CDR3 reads TGCGCCAGCAGTGAACATACCTGGGACAGGGGGACTCTCTACGAGCAGTACTTC. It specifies CASSEHTWDRGTLYEQYF.